Below are 26 T cell receptor beta chains sequenced from a single sample in a study of CD8 T cells in Susac syndrome. An input of roughly 0.45 to 1 ug of RNA was subjected to reverse transcription using random hexamers. TCRdb recomputed calls from the immunoSEQ multiplex PCR reads with MiXCR, one row per CDR3 protein. The sample includes 55,000 to 85,000 distinct CDR3 sequences, 96% of them seen just once. Sample: CD4+ T cells from PBMCs. These receptors all stem from a human donor with multiple sclerosis.

The J gene is TRBJ2-3, the V gene TRBV29-1; maybe TRBD1 (6 bases). The ends were cut back, 4 bases at V and 0 bases at J, with 11 bases in the middle. In germline, CDR1 is SQVTM, CDR2 ANQGSEA. This CDR3 has 14 amino acids. The CDR3 here is CSVGLGQSTDTQYF. The CDR3, as DNA: TGCAGCGTTGGGCTTGGACAGAGCACAGATACGCAGTATTTT.

The chain joins TRBV13 to TRBJ2-1; 7 bases fit TRBD2. The CDR3 runs to 17 residues. J gave up 0 bases and V 5 bases, and 10 bases lay outside the gene matches. Germline V lookup: CDR1 PRHDT, CDR2 FYEKMQ (reference sequence). The CDR3 bases are TGTGCCAGCAGCCAGACCGGCGGACTAGGCTCCTACAATGAGCAGTTCTTC. Translated, it gives CASSQTGGLGSYNEQFF.

V is TRBV20-1 and J is TRBJ2-7; 8 positions agree with TRBD2. Trimming took 6 bases from V and 4 from J; bases not matched to a gene: 11. From germline, CDR1 is DFQATT and CDR2 SNEGSKA (reference sequence). This CDR3 comprises 14 residues. The CDR3 DNA reads as TGCAGTGCCCTCGGGGCGGGGGGCGTTTACGAGCAGTACTTC. Translated, it gives CSALGAGGVYEQYF.

The V gene is TRBV2, the J gene TRBJ2-7, with TRBD1 matching 7 bases. The CDR3 is 14 residues long. Germline V gene sequence: CDR1 SNHLY, CDR2 FYNNEI. With V trimmed by 4 bases and J by 12 bases, 15 bases remained unmatched. The CDR3 DNA follows: TGTGCCAGCAGTGTTGACAGGGCGCCCCTCGAAAGGTACTTC. This sequence encodes CASSVDRAPLERYF.

The chain uses TRBV3-1 and TRBJ1-1; D call uncertain. This CDR3 has 13 residues. CDR1 and CDR2 (germline): LGHDT, YNNKEL (reference sequence). Trimming cost V 3 bases and J 5 bases, with 10 bases left between them. CDR3 protein: CASSQVSRTEAFF. CDR3 sequence (DNA): TGTGCCAGCAGCCAGGTCAGTAGGACTGAAGCTTTCTTT.

The V gene is TRBV5-6, the J gene TRBJ1-1; 8 bases line up with TRBD1. Germline V gives CDR1 SGHDT, CDR2 YYEEEE. CDR3 length equals 14 residues. Trimming cost V 4 bases and J 3 bases; bases outside gene matches: 5. The CDR3 is CASSGQGFYTEAFF. The CDR3 DNA reads as TGTGCCAGCAGCGGACAGGGTTTTTACACTGAAGCTTTCTTT.

V is TRBV7-3 and J is TRBJ2-3; D call uncertain. Deletions cut 3 bases from V and 2 bases from J, with 6 bases between. This CDR3 contains 13 residues. Germline assignment: CDR1 SGHTA and CDR2 FQGTGA. The CDR3 is CASSFQPTDTQYF. In DNA, the CDR3 is TGTGCCAGCAGCTTTCAGCCCACAGATACGCAGTATTTT.

V and J are TRBV30 and TRBJ2-2; 8 nucleotides agree with TRBD2. The CDR3 runs to 15 residues. J lost 6 bases, V lost 5 bases, and 11 bases had no gene match. CDR1 and CDR2 from the germline V gene are GTSNPN and SVGIG (reference sequence). This CDR3 reads CAWARWTSNPGELFF. CDR3 DNA sequence: TGTGCCTGGGCCCGGTGGACTAGCAACCCCGGGGAGCTGTTTTTT.

This rearrangement joins TRBV29-1 to TRBJ2-3; the match to TRBD1 covers 10 bases. Germline values: CDR1 SQVTM, CDR2 ANQGSEA. This CDR3 spans 13 amino acids. V shed 7 bases, J shed 6 bases, and the junction held 7 bases outside the gene matches. CDR3 nucleotide sequence: TGCAGCGCCACGGACAGGGGGGGCGATACGCAGTATTTT. This codes for CSATDRGGDTQYF.

J is TRBJ2-2 and V is TRBV6-4; D is unclear. CDR1 MRHNA and CDR2 SNTAGT come from the germline V gene. The CDR3 has 13 amino acids. With 4 bases removed from V and 4 bases from J, the gap between germline ends came to 7 bases. CDR3 protein: CASSALGTGELFF. The CDR3 region has the DNA TGTGCCAGCAGTGCCCTTGGCACCGGGGAGCTGTTTTTT.

The V and J genes are TRBV2 and TRBJ1-2; D may be TRBD1 (6 bases). This CDR3 region has 13 residues. V was clipped by 3 bases and J by 8 bases, with 13 bases between them. Germline loops: CDR1 SNHLY, CDR2 FYNNEI. This chain's CDR3 is CASSDGGGNGYTF. In DNA form, the CDR3 reads TGTGCCAGCAGTGATGGAGGGGGAAACGGCTACACCTTC. Full variable domain (outside the CDR3, taken from reference TRBV2 and TRBJ1-2): EPEVTQTPSHQVTQMGQEVILRCVPISNHLYFYWYRQILGQKVEFLVSFYNNEISEKSEIFDDQFSVERPDGSNFTLKIRSTKLEDSAMYFCASSDGGGNGYTFGSGTRLTVV.

V gene TRBV7-2 combines with J gene TRBJ2-5, with a tentative D call TRBD1 (5 bases). V was trimmed by 8 bases and J by 0 bases, leaving 16 bases between them. The germline CDR1 and CDR2 sequences are SGHTA and FQGNSA. The CDR3 sequence is 15 residues long. The CDR3 DNA reads as TGTGCCAGCTCCACCGTCTCAGGGAACCAAGAGACCCAGTACTTC. This codes for CASSTVSGNQETQYF.

In regard to this clonotype: At one end, the junction sequence differs from germline, possibly due to a read error. The rearrangement joins TRBV7-7 to TRBJ2-1; D remains ambiguous. The CDR3 covers 15 residues. CDR1 SSHAT and CDR2 FNYEAQ come from the germline V gene (reference sequence). For the CDR3, the DNA is TGTGCTAGCAGCTTAAGGGCAGCCCCCTACAATGAGCAGTTCTTC. This translates into CASSLRAAPYNEQFF.

J is TRBJ2-7 and V is TRBV27, with 8 bases fitting TRBD2. Trimming took 2 bases from V and 4 from J; bases not matched to a gene: 19. The CDR3 sequence is 19 residues long. The V gene's germline CDR1 is MNHEY and CDR2 SMNVEV (reference sequence). The CDR3 DNA sequence: TGTGCCAGCAGTTTAGGGACCCGGGGGGGGCCACCCCTAGAGTACGAGCAGTACTTC. It yields the protein CASSLGTRGGPPLEYEQYF.

The chain has TRBV4-1 and TRBJ2-6; D gene unclear. Germline lookup yields CDR1 MGHRA and CDR2 YSYEKL. The CDR3 contains 18 residues. The V end lost 4 bases, the J end lost 2 bases, and 18 bases lay between the germline ends. In DNA form, the CDR3 reads TGCGCCAGCAGCCCCAACGTTTTGCGCCGAGCTGGGGCCAACGTCCTGACTTTC. Protein sequence: CASSPNVLRRAGANVLTF.

The chain combines TRBV7-2 with TRBJ1-5; TRBD1 agrees at 7 bases. Germline CDR1 reads SGHTA; CDR2 reads FQGNSA. The CDR3 covers 15 residues. Germline trimming cut 0 bases from V and 6 bases from J; bases unmatched to any gene: 5. CDR3 bases: TGTGCCAGCAGCTTAGCAGGGGGCTTTAGTCAGCCCCAGCATTTT. It translates to CASSLAGGFSQPQHF.

The chain links TRBV3-1 to TRBJ1-5; D is unclear. The V and J ends lost 2 bases and 5 bases respectively, with 7 bases between them. Germline V gene lookup returns CDR1 LGHDT and CDR2 YNNKEL (reference sequence). The CDR3 loop spans 13 amino acids. The CDR3 region is CASSQSTDQPQHF. DNA of the CDR3: TGTGCCAGCAGCCAAAGCACGGATCAGCCCCAGCATTTT. The whole variable domain, filled in from reference TRBV3-1 and TRBJ1-5, reads DTAVSQTPKYLVTQMGNDKSIKCEQNLGHDTMYWYKQDSKKFLKIMFSYNNKELIINETVPNRFSPKSPDKAHLNLHINSLELGDSAVYFCASSQSTDQPQHFGDGTRLSIL.

V is TRBV6-1 and J is TRBJ2-7, with D perhaps TRBD1 or TRBD2 (5 bases each). The CDR3 extends over 14 amino acids. Germline values: CDR1 MNHNS, CDR2 SASEGT. Trimming left V 7 bases short and J 0 bases short, with 13 bases between. Written as DNA, the CDR3 is TGTGCCAGCACTCCCAGGGAGAGCTCCTACGAGCAGTACTTC. It yields the protein CASTPRESSYEQYF.

The V gene is TRBV27, the J gene TRBJ2-5; 7 nucleotides agree with TRBD2. CDR1 is MNHEY, CDR2 SMNVEV, per germline (reference sequence). The length of the CDR3 is 14 residues. The V and J ends lost 5 bases and 1 base, in that order; junction bases with no gene match: 4. The CDR3 region has the DNA TGTGCCAGCAGTCGAGCGGGGACCCAAGAGACCCAGTACTTC. Translation gives CASSRAGTQETQYF.

This chain connects TRBV29-1 to TRBJ1-1; 8 bases align to TRBD1. Germline CDR1 SQVTM, CDR2 ANQGSEA. The ends lost 5 bases at V and 6 bases at J; junction bases unmatched: 8. There are 13 residues in the CDR3. The DNA of the CDR3 is TGCAGCGTTCACCCGGCGACAGGGGCTGAAGCTTTCTTT. Translated: CSVHPATGAEAFF. The whole variable domain, remainder taken from reference TRBV29-1 and TRBJ1-1, is SAVISQKPSRDICQRGTSLTIQCQVDSQVTMMFWYRQQPGQSLTLIATANQGSEATYESGFVIDKFPISRPNLTFSTLTVSNMSPEDSSIYLCSVHPATGAEAFFGQGTRLTVV.

The V and J genes are TRBV29-1 and TRBJ1-4, with a possible D match to TRBD1 (5 bases). Germline lookup yields CDR1 SQVTM and CDR2 ANQGSEA. V shed 4 bases and J shed 7 bases, with 13 bases lying between them. CDR3 length: 13 amino acids. In DNA, the CDR3 is TGCAGCGTTGGGAGGGCCCAGGGTGAAAAACTGTTTTTT. This encodes CSVGRAQGEKLFF.

The chain combines TRBV19 with TRBJ2-1; no firm D call. CDR1 LNHDA and CDR2 SQIVND come from the germline V gene (reference sequence). The ends were cut back, 3 bases at V and 7 bases at J, with 13 bases in the middle. This CDR3 region has 14 residues. The CDR3 protein is CASSIPGFWNEQFF. The CDR3 nucleotides are TGTGCCAGTAGTATCCCCGGGTTTTGGAATGAGCAGTTCTTC.

This chain joins TRBV27 and TRBJ1-6, with D unclear. Germline-derived CDR1 and CDR2 are MNHEY and SMNVEV (reference sequence). The CDR3 loop spans 14 amino acids. Trimming left V 4 bases short and J 0 bases short, with 4 bases between. Here the CDR3 DNA reads TGTGCCAGCAGTTCGAGCTCCTATAATTCACCCCTCCACTTT. This translates into CASSSSSYNSPLHF.

The chain combines TRBV6-6 with TRBJ1-6; D not certain. The germline V gene has CDR1 MNHNY and CDR2 SVGAGI (reference sequence). The CDR3 covers 14 residues. With 2 bases removed from V and 2 bases from J, the gap between germline ends came to 4 bases. CDR3 amino acids: CASSYDPYNSPLHF. CDR3 nucleotide sequence: TGTGCCAGCAGTTACGACCCCTATAATTCACCCCTCCACTTT.

J is TRBJ1-5 and V is TRBV4-1, with D tentatively TRBD1 (5 bases). The CDR3 covers 17 residues. Deletions cut 1 base from V and 0 bases from J, with 13 bases between. In germline, CDR1 is MGHRA, CDR2 YSYEKL. The CDR3 region is CASSQVSGQDSNQPQHF. The CDR3 DNA reads TGCGCCAGCAGCCAAGTATCGGGGCAGGATAGCAATCAGCCCCAGCATTTT.

The genes are TRBV14 and TRBJ2-7; TRBD2 agrees at 11 bases. The germline gives CDR1 SGHDN, CDR2 FVKESK. The J segment lost 4 bases and the V segment lost 4 bases, leaving 6 bases of the junction unmatched. The CDR3 extends over 15 amino acids. The CDR3 region is CASSRGLAALYEQYF. DNA of the CDR3: TGTGCCAGCAGCCGGGGACTAGCGGCACTGTACGAGCAGTACTTC.